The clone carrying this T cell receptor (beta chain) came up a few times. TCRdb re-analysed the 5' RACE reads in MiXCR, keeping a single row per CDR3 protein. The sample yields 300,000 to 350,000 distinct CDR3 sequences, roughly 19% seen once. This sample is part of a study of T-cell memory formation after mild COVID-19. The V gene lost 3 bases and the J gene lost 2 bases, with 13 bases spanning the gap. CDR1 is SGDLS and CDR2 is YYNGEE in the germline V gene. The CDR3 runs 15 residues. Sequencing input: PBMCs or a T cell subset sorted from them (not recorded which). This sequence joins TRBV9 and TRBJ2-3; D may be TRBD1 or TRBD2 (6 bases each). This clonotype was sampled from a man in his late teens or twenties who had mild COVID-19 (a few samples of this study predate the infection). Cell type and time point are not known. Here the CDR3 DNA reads TGTGCCAGCAGCGCACGGGGGCCGAACACAGATACGCAGTATTTT. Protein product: CASSARGPNTDTQYF.